One T cell receptor beta chain is described in this entry. These data originate in a study of type 1 regulatory T cells. Study details: T-allo10 is an in vitro-generated, Tr1-enriched CD4 T cell product specific for alloantigen.

TCRdb passed the reads through MiXCR, listing each CDR3 protein once. The top ten clones hold roughly 2.2% of a sample with 80,000 to 100,000 distinct CDR3 sequences, 31% of them seen once. The CDR3 has 15 residues. From germline, CDR1 is MGHRA and CDR2 YSYEKL. V gave up 4 bases and J gave up 2 bases; unmatched junction bases: 7. Sequenced: CD4+ T cells, either the whole sample or a sorted fraction (not recorded which). The V gene is TRBV4-1, the J gene TRBJ2-7; 8 nucleotides agree with TRBD2. The TCR originated in a human donor in good health. The CDR3 sequence: CASSPGGGPPYEQYF. CDR3 sequence (DNA): TGCGCCAGCAGCCCGGGGGGGGGGCCTCCCTACGAGCAGTACTTC.